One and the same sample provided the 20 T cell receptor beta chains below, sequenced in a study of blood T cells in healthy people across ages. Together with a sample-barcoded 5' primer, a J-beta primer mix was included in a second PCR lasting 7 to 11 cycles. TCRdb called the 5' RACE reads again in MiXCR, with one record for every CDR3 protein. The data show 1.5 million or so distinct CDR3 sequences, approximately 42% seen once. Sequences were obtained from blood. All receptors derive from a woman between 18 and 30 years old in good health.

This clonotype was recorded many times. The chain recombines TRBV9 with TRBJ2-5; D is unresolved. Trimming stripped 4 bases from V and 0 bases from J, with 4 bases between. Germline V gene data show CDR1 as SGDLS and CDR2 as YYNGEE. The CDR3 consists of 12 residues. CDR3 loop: CASSWDQETQYF. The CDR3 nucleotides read TGTGCCAGCAGCTGGGACCAAGAGACCCAGTACTTC. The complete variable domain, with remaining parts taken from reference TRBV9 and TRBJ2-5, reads DSGVTQTPKHLITATGQRVTLRCSPRSGDLSVYWYQQSLDQGLQFLIQYYNGEERAKGNILERFSAQQFPDLHSELNLSSLELGDSALYFCASSWDQETQYFGPGTRLLVL.

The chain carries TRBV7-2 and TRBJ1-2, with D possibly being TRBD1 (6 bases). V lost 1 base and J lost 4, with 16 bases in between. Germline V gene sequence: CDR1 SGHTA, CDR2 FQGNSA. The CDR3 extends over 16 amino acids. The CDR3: CASSLEPGGPFYGYTF. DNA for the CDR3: TGTGCCAGCAGCTTAGAGCCGGGGGGGCCTTTCTATGGCTACACCTTC. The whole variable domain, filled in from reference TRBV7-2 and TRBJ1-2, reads GAGVSQSPSNKVTEKGKDVELRCDPISGHTALYWYRQSLGQGLEFLIYFQGNSAPDKSGLPSDRFSAERTGGSVSTLTIQRTQQEDSAVYLCASSLEPGGPFYGYTFGSGTRLTVV.

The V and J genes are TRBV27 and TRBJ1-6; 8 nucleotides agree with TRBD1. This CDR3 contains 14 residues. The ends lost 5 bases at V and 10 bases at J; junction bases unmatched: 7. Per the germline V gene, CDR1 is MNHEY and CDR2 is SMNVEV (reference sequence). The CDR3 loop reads CASSVQGAGSPLHF. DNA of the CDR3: TGTGCCAGCAGTGTCCAGGGGGCCGGATCACCCCTCCACTTT.

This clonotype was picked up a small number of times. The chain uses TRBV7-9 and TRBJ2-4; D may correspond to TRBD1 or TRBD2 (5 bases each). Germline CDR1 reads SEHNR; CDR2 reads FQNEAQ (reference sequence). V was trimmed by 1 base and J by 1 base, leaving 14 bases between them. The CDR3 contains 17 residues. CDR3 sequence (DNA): TGTGCCAGCAGCTTAGAAGGGACCCTCTGGGCCAAAAACATTCAGTACTTC. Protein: CASSLEGTLWAKNIQYF.

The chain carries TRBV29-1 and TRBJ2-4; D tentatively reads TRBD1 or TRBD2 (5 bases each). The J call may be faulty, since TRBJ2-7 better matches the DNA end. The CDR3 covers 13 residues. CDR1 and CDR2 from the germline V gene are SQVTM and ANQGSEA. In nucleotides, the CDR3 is TGCAGCGTTCTTGTAGAGGGGTTCTACGAGCAGTACTTC. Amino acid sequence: CSVLVEGFYEQYF.

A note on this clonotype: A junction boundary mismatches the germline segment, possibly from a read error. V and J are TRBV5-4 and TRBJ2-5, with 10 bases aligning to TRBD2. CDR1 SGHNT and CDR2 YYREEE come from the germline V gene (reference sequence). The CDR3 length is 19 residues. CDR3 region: CAGSLEAGGRFPSQETQYF. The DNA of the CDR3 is TGTGCCGGCAGCTTGGAAGCGGGGGGGCGGTTCCCCAGCCAAGAGACCCAGTACTTC.

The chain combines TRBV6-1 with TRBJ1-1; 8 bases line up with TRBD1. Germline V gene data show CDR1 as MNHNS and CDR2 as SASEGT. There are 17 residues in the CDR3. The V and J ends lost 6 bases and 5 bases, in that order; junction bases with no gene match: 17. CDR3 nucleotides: TGTGCCAGCAGGCCGGCGTCGGCAGGGGGCGCGACAACTGAAGCTTTCTTT. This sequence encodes CASRPASAGGATTEAFF.

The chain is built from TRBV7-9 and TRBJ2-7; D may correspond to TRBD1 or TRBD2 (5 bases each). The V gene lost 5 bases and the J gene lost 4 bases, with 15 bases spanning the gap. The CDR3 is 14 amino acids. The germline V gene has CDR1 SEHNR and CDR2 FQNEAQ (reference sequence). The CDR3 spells CASSQDFREYEQYF. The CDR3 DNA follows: TGTGCCAGCAGCCAAGATTTCAGGGAGTACGAGCAGTACTTC.

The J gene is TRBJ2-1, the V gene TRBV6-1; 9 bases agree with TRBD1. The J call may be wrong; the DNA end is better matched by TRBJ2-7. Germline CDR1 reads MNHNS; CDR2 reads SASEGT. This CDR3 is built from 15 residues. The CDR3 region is CASEDDRGIYNEQYF. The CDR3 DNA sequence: TGTGCCAGCGAAGATGACAGGGGGATTTACAATGAGCAGTACTTC.

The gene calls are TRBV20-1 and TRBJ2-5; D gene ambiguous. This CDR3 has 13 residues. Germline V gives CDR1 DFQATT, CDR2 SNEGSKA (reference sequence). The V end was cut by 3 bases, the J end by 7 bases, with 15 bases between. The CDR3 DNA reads TGCAGTGCTAGCGATGCGATTGGACCGACCCAGTACTTC. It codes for CSASDAIGPTQYF.

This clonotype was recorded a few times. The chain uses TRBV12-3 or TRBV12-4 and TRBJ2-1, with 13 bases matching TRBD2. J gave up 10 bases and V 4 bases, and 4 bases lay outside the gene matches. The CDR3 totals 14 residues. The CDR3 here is CASSYGLAGEEQFF. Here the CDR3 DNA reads TGTGCCAGCAGTTACGGACTAGCGGGAGAAGAGCAGTTCTTC.

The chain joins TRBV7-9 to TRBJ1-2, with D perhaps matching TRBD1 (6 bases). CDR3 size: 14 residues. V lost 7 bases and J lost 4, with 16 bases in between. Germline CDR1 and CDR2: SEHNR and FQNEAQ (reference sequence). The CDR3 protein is CASTQPDRIYGYTF. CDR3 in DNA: TGTGCCAGCACCCAACCCGACAGGATCTATGGCTACACCTTC.

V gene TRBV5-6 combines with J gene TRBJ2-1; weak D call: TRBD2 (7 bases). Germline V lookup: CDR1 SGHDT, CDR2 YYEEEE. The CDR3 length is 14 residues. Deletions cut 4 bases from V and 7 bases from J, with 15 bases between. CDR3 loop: CASSTGLGGNEQFF. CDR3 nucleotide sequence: TGTGCCAGCAGCACCGGACTAGGGGGTAATGAGCAGTTCTTC.

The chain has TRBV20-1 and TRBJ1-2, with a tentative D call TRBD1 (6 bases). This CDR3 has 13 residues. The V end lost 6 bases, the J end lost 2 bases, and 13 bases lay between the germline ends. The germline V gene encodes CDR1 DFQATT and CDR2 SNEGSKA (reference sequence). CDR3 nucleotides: TGCAGTGCCCCCACCCAGGGGAACTATGGCTACACCTTC. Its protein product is CSAPTQGNYGYTF.

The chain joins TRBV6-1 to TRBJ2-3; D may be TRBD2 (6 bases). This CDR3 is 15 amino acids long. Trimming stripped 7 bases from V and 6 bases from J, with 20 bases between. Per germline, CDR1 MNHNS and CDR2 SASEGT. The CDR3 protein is CASTPLARELDTQYF. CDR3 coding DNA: TGTGCCAGCACCCCACTAGCCCGGGAGCTGGATACGCAGTATTTT.

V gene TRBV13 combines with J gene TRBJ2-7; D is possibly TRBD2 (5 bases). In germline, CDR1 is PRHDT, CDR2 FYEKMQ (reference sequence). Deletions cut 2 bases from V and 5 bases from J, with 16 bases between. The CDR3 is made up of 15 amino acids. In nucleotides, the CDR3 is TGTGCCAGCAGCTTAAACCCGAGGGTCCCGAACGAGCAGTACTTC. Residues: CASSLNPRVPNEQYF.

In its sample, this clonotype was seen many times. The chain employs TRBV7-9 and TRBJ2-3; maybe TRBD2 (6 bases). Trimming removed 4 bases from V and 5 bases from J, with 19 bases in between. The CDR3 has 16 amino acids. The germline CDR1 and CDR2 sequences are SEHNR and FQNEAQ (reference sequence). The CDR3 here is CASSSPLEGVIDTQYF. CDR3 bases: TGTGCCAGCAGCTCCCCCCTGGAGGGAGTTATAGATACGCAGTATTTT. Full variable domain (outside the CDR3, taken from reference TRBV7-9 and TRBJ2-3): DTGVSQNPRHKITKRGQNVTFRCDPISEHNRLYWYRQTLGQGPEFLTYFQNEAQLEKSRLLSDRFSAERPKGSFSTLEIQRTEQGDSAMYLCASSSPLEGVIDTQYFGPGTRLTVL.

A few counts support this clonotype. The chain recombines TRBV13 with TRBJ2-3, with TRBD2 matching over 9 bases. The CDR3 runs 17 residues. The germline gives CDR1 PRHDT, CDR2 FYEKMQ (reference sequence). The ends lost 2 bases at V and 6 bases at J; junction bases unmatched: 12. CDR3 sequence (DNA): TGTGCCAGCAGCTTACGCGGGAGGGCCGTGGAGTACGATACGCAGTATTTT. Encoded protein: CASSLRGRAVEYDTQYF.

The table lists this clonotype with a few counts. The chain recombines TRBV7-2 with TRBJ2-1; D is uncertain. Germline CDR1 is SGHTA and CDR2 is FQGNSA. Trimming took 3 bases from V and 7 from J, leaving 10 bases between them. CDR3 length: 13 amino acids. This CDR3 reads CASSFILGNEQFF. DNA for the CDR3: TGTGCCAGCAGCTTTATATTAGGGAATGAGCAGTTCTTC.

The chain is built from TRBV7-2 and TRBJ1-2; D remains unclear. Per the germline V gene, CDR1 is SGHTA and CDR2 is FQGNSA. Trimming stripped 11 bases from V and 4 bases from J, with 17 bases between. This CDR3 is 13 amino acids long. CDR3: CAPGFHLSYGYTF. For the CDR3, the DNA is TGTGCCCCGGGGTTTCACCTATCCTATGGCTACACCTTC.